This T cell receptor beta chain was recorded in a study of post-analysis software for immune sequencing data. The TCR beta cDNA libraries carried unique molecular identifiers. From roughly 1 to 10 million T cells, roughly 0.5 million cDNA molecules were obtained. TCRdb reanalysed the PCR reads using MiXCR and keeps one entry per CDR3 protein. The data show 350,000 to 450,000 distinct CDR3 sequences, approximately 33% seen once. In this sample, this clonotype turned up a few times. Its antigen remains unidentified. The CDR3 loop spans 16 amino acids. V was shortened by 4 bases and J by 1 base, with 16 bases between the two germline ends. The germline V gene has CDR1 MNHEY and CDR2 SMNVEV (reference sequence). Findings and caveats of the study: Same-batch preparations were strongly co-clustered by F measure. Controls showed significantly higher normalized Chao1 diversity than did multiple sclerosis patients. Patients had higher frequencies than controls of about five TRBV segments, including TRBV5-6, TRBV5-1 and TRBV20-1.

What was sequenced was blood. The chain links TRBV27 to TRBJ2-5, with a tentative D call TRBD2 (5 bases). The TCR originated in a girl between 10 and 17 years old with multiple sclerosis. CDR3 amino acids: CASSSGVEEIQETQYF. CDR3 nucleotide sequence: TGTGCCAGCAGTTCCGGGGTGGAGGAGATCCAAGAGACCCAGTACTTC.